This T cell receptor beta chain was identified during a study of T cell responses to AZD1222 COVID-19 vaccine. Study conclusions and caveats: Possibly, clonal diversity was underestimated; donors were largely white British and included more females.

V gave up 5 bases and J gave up 1 base, with 8 bases separating them. Germline V gene lookup returns CDR1 GTSNPN and CDR2 SVGIG (reference sequence). CDR3 length: 13 amino acids. Repertoires were generated with immunoSEQ multiplex PCR, while TCRdb's copy carries only in-frame clones and drops some. The table lists roughly 200,000 clones, approximately 90% of them singletons. To note about this clone: Its specificity is unknown.

The input for sequencing was peripheral blood, taken 28 days after the second AZD1222 dose. The source is an adult who received the AZD1222 COVID-19 vaccine. This chain joins TRBV30 and TRBJ2-2, with D possibly being TRBD1 (6 bases). This chain's CDR3 is CAWGGQNTGELFF. DNA for the CDR3: TGTGCCTGGGGGGGACAGAACACCGGGGAGCTGTTTTTT. Looking up the rest from reference TRBV30 and TRBJ2-2 gives the full variable domain: SQTIHQWPATLVQPVGSPLSLECTVEGTSNPNLYWYRQAAGRGLQLLFYSVGIGQISSEVPQNLSASRPQDRQFILSSKKLLLSDSGFYLCAWGGQNTGELFFGEGSRLTVL.